The TCR beta chain under discussion was sequenced for a study of T cell responses to AZD1222 COVID-19 vaccine. Turning to the study itself: Analyses pooled second doses at about 4 or about 12 weeks.

TCRdb's table, derived via immunoSEQ multiplex PCR, lists solely in-frame clones and lacks some. The sample records about 150,000 clones, roughly 92% being singletons. J gave up 8 bases and V 3 bases, and 8 bases lay outside the gene matches. The CDR3 has 15 residues. CDR1 and CDR2 from the germline V gene are SNHLY and FYNNEI. The gene calls are TRBV2 and TRBJ2-1; 9 bases match TRBD2. This sample comprised peripheral blood, obtained on day 0 of AZD1222 vaccination. The sequence was obtained from an adult in good health. CDR3 nucleotides: TGTGCCAGCAGTGAGATGGTAGCGGGAGAGGATGAGCAGTTCTTC. The encoded protein is CASSEMVAGEDEQFF. Complete variable domain (other parts from reference TRBV2 and TRBJ2-1): EPEVTQTPSHQVTQMGQEVILRCVPISNHLYFYWYRQILGQKVEFLVSFYNNEISEKSEIFDDQFSVERPDGSNFTLKIRSTKLEDSAMYFCASSEMVAGEDEQFFGPGTRLTVL.